The sequence of this T cell receptor beta chain was determined in a study of cytotoxic CD8 clonotypes in ibrutinib-treated CLL. Study-wide findings and caveats: Different sampling times were used for sustained-remission and progressing patients.

Comments on this clone: Its antigen is currently unknown.

This CDR3 contains 14 residues. V was trimmed by 7 bases and J by 4 bases, leaving 13 bases between them. CDR1 LNHDA and CDR2 SQIVND come from the germline V gene (reference sequence). The table came from immunoSEQ multiplex PCR; TCRdb's copy has only in-frame clones and leaves some out. The sample shows under 200,000 clones, roughly 80% of them seen only once. The origin of this receptor is a human donor with chronic lymphocytic leukemia. This specimen was PBMCs, taken after 24 months of ibrutinib treatment. The rearrangement uses TRBV19 and TRBJ1-4, with TRBD1 as a possible D gene (5 bases). The CDR3 nucleotides read TGTGCCAGTAAAATGTGGGGGAATAATGAAAAACTGTTTTTT. Amino acid sequence: CASKMWGNNEKLFF.